Listed below are T cell receptor beta chains from one sample, sequenced in a study of PD-1 blockade in classical Hodgkin lymphoma. Clones were sequenced by immunoSEQ multiplex PCR, and TCRdb holds only the in-frame ones, with some missing. The data hold 20,000 to 30,000 clones, with roughly 80% observed a single time. The sample consisted of peripheral blood mononuclear cells (PBMCs), taken before the second cycle of nivolumab. These receptors were obtained from a human donor with classical Hodgkin lymphoma. Both conserved end residues are part of each CDR3. The order of the fields is clone size, V gene, J gene, D gene, CDR3 protein, CDR3 DNA. A D gene is named only where the DNA matches it firmly. Some rows have no size entry. The others give once, few or many, or a class for an expanded clone.

clone size: .; V gene: TRBV6-5; J gene: TRBJ1-6; D gene: .; CDR3 protein: CASSGLSYNSPLHF; CDR3 DNA: TGTGCCAGCAGTGGACTCTCCTATAATTCACCCCTCCACTTT
clone size: .; V gene: TRBV9; J gene: TRBJ1-5; D gene: TRBD1; CDR3 protein: CASSVSDRAFNQPQHF; CDR3 DNA: TGTGCCAGCAGCGTTTCGGACAGGGCCTTTAATCAGCCCCAGCATTTT
clone size: few; V gene: TRBV18; J gene: TRBJ2-5; D gene: TRBD2; CDR3 protein: CASSPLERGGRETQYF; CDR3 DNA: TGTGCCAGCTCACCACTCGAGCGGGGGGGCCGGGAGACCCAGTACTTC
clone size: .; V gene: TRBV6-6; J gene: TRBJ2-1; D gene: TRBD1; CDR3 protein: CASSAGTGYYNEQFF; CDR3 DNA: TGTGCCAGCAGTGCCGGGACAGGGTACTACAATGAGCAGTTCTTC
clone size: .; V gene: TRBV7-2; J gene: TRBJ2-5; D gene: TRBD1; CDR3 protein: CASSRITGGEVETQYF; CDR3 DNA: TGTGCCAGCAGCCGAATCACAGGGGGTGAGGTGGAGACCCAGTACTTC
clone size: .; V gene: TRBV10-1; J gene: TRBJ2-3; D gene: .; CDR3 protein: CASSESWPGSTDTQYF; CDR3 DNA: TGCGCCAGCAGTGAGTCGTGGCCAGGTAGCACAGATACGCAGTATTTT
clone size: .; V gene: TRBV6-5; J gene: TRBJ1-4; D gene: .; CDR3 protein: CASRATTNEKLFF; CDR3 DNA: TGTGCCAGTCGGGCTACAACTAATGAAAAACTGTTTTTT
clone size: .; V gene: TRBV11-2; J gene: TRBJ2-5; D gene: .; CDR3 protein: CASSQGVASGQETQYF; CDR3 DNA: TGTGCCAGCAGCCAGGGGGTGGCTAGCGGGCAAGAGACCCAGTACTTC
clone size: .; V gene: TRBV7-9; J gene: TRBJ2-3; D gene: TRBD2; CDR3 protein: CASNLGGGKYTDTQYF; CDR3 DNA: TGTGCCAGCAATCTCGGCGGGGGGAAGTATACAGATACGCAGTATTTT
clone size: .; V gene: TRBV4-3; J gene: TRBJ2-2; D gene: .; CDR3 protein: CASSQDLPRANTGELFF; CDR3 DNA: TGCGCCAGCAGCCAGGACCTCCCAAGGGCGAACACCGGGGAGCTGTTTTTT
clone size: .; V gene: TRBV5-6; J gene: TRBJ2-3; D gene: TRBD1; CDR3 protein: CASSLGTGRIADTQYF; CDR3 DNA: TGTGCCAGCAGCTTGGGGACAGGGAGGATTGCAGATACGCAGTATTTT
clone size: .; V gene: TRBV15; J gene: TRBJ2-7; D gene: .; CDR3 protein: CATSREVFSYEQYF; CDR3 DNA: TGTGCCACCAGCAGAGAGGTTTTCTCCTACGAGCAGTACTTC
clone size: few; V gene: TRBV5-1; J gene: TRBJ2-2; D gene: .; CDR3 protein: CASSLPTESGELFF; CDR3 DNA: TGCGCCAGCAGCTTGCCAACCGAGTCCGGGGAGCTGTTTTTT
clone size: once; V gene: TRBV9; J gene: TRBJ2-3; D gene: TRBD2; CDR3 protein: CASSDRSGGVTDTQYF; CDR3 DNA: TGTGCCAGCAGCGACCGTAGCGGGGGGGTCACAGATACGCAGTATTTT
clone size: .; V gene: TRBV11-2; J gene: TRBJ2-7; D gene: TRBD1; CDR3 protein: CASSSPLDTDRSYEQYF; CDR3 DNA: TGTGCCAGCAGCTCTCCTTTGGACACGGACAGGTCCTACGAGCAGTACTTC
clone size: .; V gene: TRBV4-1; J gene: TRBJ2-1; D gene: .; CDR3 protein: CASSQWGRGEQFF; CDR3 DNA: TGCGCCAGCAGCCAGTGGGGGAGAGGCGAGCAGTTCTTC
clone size: once; V gene: TRBV11-3; J gene: TRBJ1-3; D gene: .; CDR3 protein: CASSPAPGNTIYF; CDR3 DNA: TGTGCCAGCAGCCCCGCACCTGGAAACACCATATATTTT